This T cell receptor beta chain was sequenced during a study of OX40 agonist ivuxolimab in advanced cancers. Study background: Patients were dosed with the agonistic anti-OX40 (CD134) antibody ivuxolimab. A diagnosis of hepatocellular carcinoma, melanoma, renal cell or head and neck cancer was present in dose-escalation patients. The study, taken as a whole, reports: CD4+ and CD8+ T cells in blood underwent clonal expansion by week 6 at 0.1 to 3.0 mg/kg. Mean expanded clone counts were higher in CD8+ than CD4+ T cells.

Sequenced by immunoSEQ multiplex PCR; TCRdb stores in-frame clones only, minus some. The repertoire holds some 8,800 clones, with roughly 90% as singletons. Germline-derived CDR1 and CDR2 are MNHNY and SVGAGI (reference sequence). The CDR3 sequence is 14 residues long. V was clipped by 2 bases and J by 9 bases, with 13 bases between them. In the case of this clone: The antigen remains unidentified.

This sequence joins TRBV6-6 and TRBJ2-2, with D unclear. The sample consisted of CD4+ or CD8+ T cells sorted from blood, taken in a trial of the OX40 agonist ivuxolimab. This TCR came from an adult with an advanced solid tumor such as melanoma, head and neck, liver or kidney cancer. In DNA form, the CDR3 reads TGTGCCAGCAGTTACGCGACCAACGCCCGGGAGCTGTTTTTT. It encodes CASSYATNARELFF.